The 18 T cell receptor beta chains given below trace back to one sample, sequenced in a study of technical replicates of blood from several donors. The repertoire was sequenced with immunoSEQ multiplex PCR; TCRdb's copy has only in-frame clones and lacks some. The repertoire consists of under 95,000 clones, with around 94% occurring once and the leading ten covering 0.2% to 0.3%. Sequenced sample: T cells isolated from PBMCs. Receptors were obtained from a human donor in good health.

J is TRBJ2-3 and V is TRBV21-1; the D segment call TRBD2 is taken from the table without a DNA check. TRBV21-1 has pseudogene status. The CDR3 length is 16 residues. DNA of the CDR3: TGTGCCAGCAGCACTCGGAGCGGGTTTTGCACAGATACGCAGTATTTT. The encoded protein is CASSTRSGFCTDTQYF.

V gene TRBV10-3 combines with J gene TRBJ2-5, with TRBD1 matching 8 bases. V shed 6 bases, J shed 5 bases, and the junction held 5 bases outside the gene matches. Germline-derived CDR1 and CDR2 are ENHRY and SYGVKD. The CDR3 loop spans 13 amino acids. The CDR3 sequence: CAISGQGHETQYF. The CDR3 coding sequence is TGTGCCATCAGCGGACAGGGACACGAGACCCAGTACTTC.

V and J are TRBV6-1 and TRBJ1-1; 8 bases are shared with TRBD1. V dropped 6 bases and J dropped 4; count of bases not matched to a gene: 4. CDR3 length: 13 amino acids. Germline-derived CDR1 and CDR2 are MNHNS and SASEGT. The CDR3 bases are TGTGCCAGCAGACGACAGGGGCCCACTGAAGCTTTCTTT. Translating gives CASRRQGPTEAFF.

The V gene is TRBV2, the J gene TRBJ1-4; 7 bases line up with TRBD1. V was clipped by 6 bases and J by 4 bases; unmatched bases: 11. CDR1 SNHLY and CDR2 FYNNEI come from the germline V gene. The CDR3 consists of 16 residues. Written as DNA, the CDR3 is TGTGCCAGCAGAGCCTCGACAGGGACGGGTAATGAAAAACTGTTTTTT. Protein product: CASRASTGTGNEKLFF.

V is TRBV29-1 and J is TRBJ2-5; 12 bases fit TRBD1. V gave up 8 bases and J gave up 5 bases; unmatched junction bases: 12. The germline V gene encodes CDR1 SQVTM and CDR2 ANQGSEA. This CDR3 has 15 residues. The DNA for the CDR3 is TGCAGCTTCCGACCCGGGACAGGGGGCTTTGAGACCCAGTACTTC. Translation: CSFRPGTGGFETQYF.

This clone was observed a handful of times. The chain's CDR3 is CASSLVSDQPQHF. CDR3 nucleotide sequence: TGTGCCAGCAGCTTAGTCTCCGATCAGCCCCAGCATTTT. The chain combines TRBV7-2 with TRBJ1-5; D remains ambiguous. Germline CDR1 and CDR2: SGHTA and FQGNSA. Trimming left V 1 base short and J 5 bases short, with 6 bases between. The CDR3 has 13 amino acids.

This clone is a singleton in its sample. The chain links TRBV10-2 to TRBJ2-1; 8 bases fit TRBD2. The germline V gene encodes CDR1 WSHSY and CDR2 SAAADI. V was clipped by 2 bases and J by 8 bases; unmatched bases: 11. The CDR3 spans 16 residues. The CDR3 DNA is TGCGCCAGCAGTGAGAAAGTAGTAGCGGGGTCGGATGAGCAGTTCTTC. Translated: CASSEKVVAGSDEQFF.

CDR3 sequence (DNA): TGTGCCAGCAGCTTAGTTACGGGCTCCTACGAGCAGTACTTC. As protein: CASSLVTGSYEQYF. The chain has TRBV7-2 and TRBJ2-7; D unclear. V was cut by 1 base and J by 0 bases, with 7 bases left in between. The CDR3 has 14 amino acids. Germline V gene sequence: CDR1 SGHTA, CDR2 FQGNSA.

The chain recombines TRBV19 with TRBJ1-5, with TRBD1 as a possible D gene (5 bases). Trimming shortened V by 7 bases and J by 3 bases, and 19 bases separated the two germline ends. CDR1 is LNHDA and CDR2 is SQIVND in the germline V gene (reference sequence). The CDR3 runs 16 residues. The CDR3 sequence: CASIGPRQNLNQPQHF. In DNA, the CDR3 is TGTGCCAGTATCGGCCCCAGACAGAACCTCAATCAGCCCCAGCATTTT.

The genes are TRBV6-4 and TRBJ2-1, with 12 bases identical to TRBD2. The CDR3 has 15 amino acids. Germline trimming cut 2 bases from V and 4 bases from J; bases unmatched to any gene: 0. Looked up from germline, CDR1 is MRHNA and CDR2 is SNTAGT. The CDR3 DNA sequence: TGTGCCAGCAGTGACGGGACTAGCGGGTACAATGAGCAGTTCTTC. It encodes CASSDGTSGYNEQFF.

This clone was seen only once. The V call is TRBV15, the J call TRBJ2-3; 7 nucleotides align to TRBD2. Looked up from germline, CDR1 is LNHNV and CDR2 is YYDKDF (reference sequence). Trimming removed 0 bases from V and 5 bases from J; junction bases left unmatched: 11. The CDR3 loop spans 17 amino acids. The CDR3 nucleotides are TGTGCCACCAGCAGAGATGACCTCGTGGCGGGAGTAGATACGCAGTATTTT. Translation gives CATSRDDLVAGVDTQYF.

V usage is TRBV5-1 and J usage is TRBJ1-2; 10 positions agree with TRBD1. There are 14 residues in the CDR3. Germline-derived CDR1 and CDR2 are SGHRS and YFSETQ. The V gene end was trimmed by 4 bases and the J gene end by 1 base; junction bases not matched to a gene: 1. This CDR3 is CASSRTGGNYGYTF. DNA for the CDR3: TGCGCCAGCAGCAGGACAGGGGGTAACTATGGCTACACCTTC.

This chain uses TRBV9 with TRBJ1-2, with D uncertain. Looked up from germline, CDR1 is SGDLS and CDR2 is YYNGEE. The CDR3 is made up of 13 amino acids. Deletions cut 0 bases from V and 7 bases from J, with 10 bases between. CDR3 protein: CASSVVSSGGYTF. The CDR3 DNA follows: TGTGCCAGCAGCGTAGTTTCGTCGGGTGGCTACACCTTC.

The chain has TRBV28 and TRBJ1-5, with D unclear. The CDR3 has 13 residues. Deletions cut 3 bases from V and 6 bases from J, with 9 bases between. Germline loops: CDR1 MDHEN, CDR2 SYDVKM. CDR3 bases: TGTGCCAGCAGTTTGGTGAGTAGTCAGCCCCAGCATTTT. It encodes CASSLVSSQPQHF.

CDR3 loop: CASRGGQGFYEQYF. Written as DNA, the CDR3 is TGTGCCAGCAGGGGAGGACAGGGCTTTTACGAGCAGTACTTC. V gene TRBV6-5 combines with J gene TRBJ2-7, with 8 bases matching TRBD1. V gave up 6 bases and J gave up 4 bases; unmatched junction bases: 8. The CDR3 is 14 residues long. Germline values: CDR1 MNHEY, CDR2 SVGAGI.

The V and J genes are TRBV7-2 and TRBJ2-1; no firm D call. The germline V gene has CDR1 SGHTA and CDR2 FQGNSA. The CDR3 covers 14 residues. The V end was cut by 1 base, the J end by 0 bases, with 4 bases between. CDR3 in DNA: TGTGCCAGCAGCTTAGTCTCCTCCTACAATGAGCAGTTCTTC. Residues: CASSLVSSYNEQFF.

This clone was observed a single time. V is TRBV29-1 and J is TRBJ2-5; 8 nucleotides agree with TRBD2. Germline trimming cut 0 bases from V and 14 bases from J; bases unmatched to any gene: 14. Germline V gene lookup returns CDR1 SQVTM and CDR2 ANQGSEA. The CDR3 consists of 14 residues. The DNA for the CDR3 is TGCAGCGTTGAAGATTACGGGAGGGAAGCGGGGATATACTTC. Translated, it gives CSVEDYGREAGIYF.

The gene calls are TRBV27 and TRBJ2-7; 8 bases are shared with TRBD2. The CDR3 runs to 15 residues. V shed 6 bases and J 4 bases; nucleotides not matched to a gene: 11. CDR1 and CDR2 from the germline V gene are MNHEY and SMNVEV (reference sequence). The CDR3 protein is CASRTGTRGSYEQYF. In DNA, the CDR3 is TGTGCCAGCAGGACCGGGACTAGAGGGTCTTACGAGCAGTACTTC.